Listed below are T cell receptor beta chains from one sample, sequenced in a study of blood T cell repertoires in COVID-19. The protocol was immunoSEQ multiplex PCR, while the TCRdb copy is restricted to in-frame clones and leaves out a portion. The sample includes about 160,000 clones, over 70% of them seen just once. The sequenced material came from peripheral blood. These TCRs come from a man aged 65 to 79 with acute or convalescent COVID-19. The CDR3 runs from the conserved cysteine through the conserved F or W. Fields, in order: J gene, D gene, V gene, clone size, CDR3 DNA, CDR3 protein. The D gene is left open where the match is weak. Clone size, where shown, is once, few, many, or a class for clones that have expanded.

TRBJ1-5 | TRBD1 | TRBV2 | NA | TGTGCCAGCAATGCAGGGGGCGATCAGCCCCAGCATTTT | CASNAGGDQPQHF
TRBJ2-7 | TRBD2 | TRBV7-3 | NA | TGTGCCAGCAGCACCGGGCGGGAGGCCCCCTCGGGGCAGTACTTC | CASSTGREAPSGQYF
TRBJ1-2 | TRBD1 | TRBV19 | few | TGTGCCAGTAGTTACGGACAGGGAAACTATGGCTACACCTTC | CASSYGQGNYGYTF
TRBJ2-7 | NA | TRBV5-1 | NA | TGCGCCAGCAGCTTGCAGGAATTCTACGAGCAGTACTTC | CASSLQEFYEQYF
TRBJ2-1 | TRBD2 | TRBV19 | few | TGTGCCAGTAGTTTTGCGGGCCCGGGGGGGAACTACAATGAGCAGTTCTTC | CASSFAGPGGNYNEQFF
TRBJ1-1 | TRBD1 | TRBV6-5 | NA | TGTGCCAGCAGTTACAACCGGGACAGGGCTTGGGCTTTCTTT | CASSYNRDRAWAFF
TRBJ2-1 | TRBD2 | TRBV6-4 | NA | TGTGCCAGCAGTGCCAGCGGGGTGTACAATGAGCAGTTCTTC | CASSASGVYNEQFF
TRBJ2-3 | TRBD2 | TRBV28 | NA | TGTGCCAGCAGTTTATGGGGACTAGCCCGCACAGATACGCAGTATTTT | CASSLWGLARTDTQYF
TRBJ1-2 | TRBD1 | TRBV28 | once | TGTGCCACTCGCCTGGGACAGGGAATTGATGGCTACACCTTC | CATRLGQGIDGYTF
TRBJ2-7 | TRBD1 | TRBV27 | NA | TGTGCCAGCAGAAGAAACAGGGGGATACCTACCTACGAGCAGTACTTC | CASRRNRGIPTYEQYF
TRBJ2-3 | NA | TRBV28 | NA | TGTGCCAGCAGTTCCCCCCCGCGGACTAGCACAGATACGCAGTATTTT | CASSSPPRTSTDTQYF
TRBJ2-7 | NA | TRBV5-4 | once | TGTGCCAGCAGCTTTAGGGGGTCCTACGAGCAGTACTTC | CASSFRGSYEQYF
TRBJ1-6 | NA | TRBV18 | few | TGTGCCAGCTCACCACAAGGAGGAGGGGGGGATTCACCCCTCCACTTT | CASSPQGGGGDSPLHF
TRBJ2-1 | NA | TRBV7-2 | NA | TGTGCCAGCAGCTTTTTAGGAACCCAGGCCTACAATGAGCAGTTCTTC | CASSFLGTQAYNEQFF
TRBJ1-5 | TRBD1 | TRBV7-3 | NA | TGTGCCAGCAGCCGGAACAGGGGTGCCAATCAGCCCCAGCATTTT | CASSRNRGANQPQHF
TRBJ2-3 | TRBD1 | TRBV30 | NA | TGTGCCTGGACCCCCGGGACAGGGATAGATACGCAGTATTTT | CAWTPGTGIDTQYF
TRBJ1-5 | NA | TRBV5-5 | NA | TGTGCCAGCAGCTTGGCCGGGGGTCGGAGCAATCAGCCCCAGCATTTT | CASSLAGGRSNQPQHF
TRBJ1-2 | TRBD1 | TRBV19 | NA | TGTGCCAGTAGTGAACTGGGACAGGTCGGGGGCTACACCTTC | CASSELGQVGGYTF
TRBJ1-1 | NA | TRBV6-6 | NA | TGTGCCAGCCAGGGGCTGAACACTGAAGCTTTCTTT | CASQGLNTEAFF
TRBJ1-6 | TRBD1 | TRBV7-8 | NA | TGTGCCAGCAGCCCCCTTTGGACAGGGGGAATCGAATCACCCCTCCACTTT | CASSPLWTGGIESPLHF
TRBJ1-2 | NA | TRBV24-1 | NA | TGTGCCACCAGTGACCCCTCGGGGGGGACGCATGGCTACACCTTC | CATSDPSGGTHGYTF
TRBJ1-3 | NA | TRBV18 | NA | TGTGCCAGCTCACAATCCGACATTCCCTCTGGAAACACCATATATTTT | CASSQSDIPSGNTIYF
TRBJ2-3 | NA | TRBV7-2 | once | TGTGCCAGCAGCTTTGGTCTAGACACAGATACGCAGTATTTT | CASSFGLDTDTQYF